Below, one T cell receptor beta chain is given with its context. The table lists this clone with a few counts. Its antigen specificity is not known. Nothing much larger sits one base from this clone, and base qualities are not available. Including the terminal cysteine and phenylalanine, the CDR3 comprises 14 residues. The sequence is cut down to CDR3 DNA, 42 bases in frame from base 1. For CDR1 and CDR2, the germline V gene (reference sequence) lists GTSNPN and SVGIG. V is pruned by 3 bases and J by 4 bases, leaving 7 bases of the junction without a gene match. The data are from a study of CD8+ T cells in alopecia areata (dated by TCRdb to the late 2010s). For the study in its entirety: The treated patients, all with moderate-to-severe alopecia areata, were enrolled in an open-label pilot trial of oral tofacitinib given at 5 to 10 mg twice daily. Tofacitinib was administered for 6 to 18 months, and 6 months of follow-up off drug were then conducted to assess delayed response and recurrence. To study T cell clonal expansion in alopecia areata, the researchers applied high-throughput TCRbeta sequencing to both the C3H/HeJ mouse model and human patients. On the human side, TCRbeta sequencing was run on scalp tissue and on sorted CD4+ and CD8+ peripheral blood T cells from healthy controls and from alopecia areata patients with either patchy or totalis/universalis disease. Tofacitinib-treated patients had biopsies at baseline and at 4 and 24 weeks of treatment, with a later scalp biopsy in several patients. Scalp clonality was compared among normal scalp (n=4), patchy alopecia areata scalp (n=8), and alopecia totalis/universalis scalp (n=8). The RNA source kit depended on sample type: the PAXgene miRNA kit for fixed scalp, the miRNeasy kit for PBMCs, and the RNeasy kit for mouse skin. TCRbeta CDR3 regions were amplified by immunoSEQ multiplex PCR using 35 Vbeta forward and 13 Jbeta reverse primers.

The full study reports these points: TCR sequences shared between patients were less clear than in mice, possibly partly because of HLA diversity in the patient population. Lesional scalp, especially in alopecia totalis/universalis, showed higher clonality and more expanded CD8+ clones than normal scalp, suggesting antigenic drive. Resident alphabeta T cells in normal human skin are also sequenced, complicating scalp TCR repertoire analysis, unlike mouse skin dominated by gammadelta T cells.

The library was generated by the immunoSEQ multiplex PCR assay. To provide template for TCR sequencing, every sample had RNA extracted and reverse transcribed into cDNA. First-strand cDNA was synthesized with SuperScript III using a 2:1 mix of oligo-dT and random hexamers. A synthetic immune receptor repertoire was used to measure amplification bias, and any remaining bias was corrected computationally. The original methods were these. After raw reads were preprocessed to remove errors, the CDR3 was defined following IMGT conventions as running from the conserved cysteine to phenylalanine. Clonality was calculated as 1 minus Shannon entropy normalized by log2 of the number of productive unique TCRs. Scalp TCRbeta sequences were cross-referenced with sorted blood CD4 and CD8 repertoires so that the CD4 or CD8 identity of scalp clones could be inferred. TCRdb limited this immuneACCESS table to in-frame rearrangements with V and J called. A share of clones is missing; checked studies link under half to unresolved V genes, and the rest is unexplained. That table supplies the V and J calls and clone size; D and trimming were determined from the DNA. The sample has some 150,000 clones on record, 45% to 55% of them singletons. The top ten clonotypes cover roughly a fifth of the sample.

The time point label corresponds to: baseline before oral tofacitinib. Lesional scalp punch biopsies and peripheral blood were obtained from alopecia areata patients. PBMCs were isolated by density centrifugation and stained for CD3, CD4 and CD8, after which CD4+ and CD8+ T cells were sorted on a FACSAria. The sequence was obtained from a human donor with alopecia areata. The chain couples TRBV30 to TRBJ2-3; a stretch of 7 junction bases matches TRBD1. The sample consisted of CD8+ T cells sorted from blood, taken at week 0. The DNA sequence is as follows: TGTGCCTGGAGAACGCAGGGGGACGCAGATACGCAGTATTTT. This codes for CAWRTQGDADTQYF. Here the CDR3 is joined to the reference TRBV30 and TRBJ2-3 genes, and the full variable domain is: SQTIHQWPATLVQPVGSPLSLECTVEGTSNPNLYWYRQAAGRGLQLLFYSVGIGQISSEVPQNLSASRPQDRQFILSSKKLLLSDSGFYLCAWRTQGDADTQYFGPGTRLTVL.